This is a list of T cell receptor beta chains from one sample in a study of shared clonotypes between healthy human individuals. Measured with immunoSEQ multiplex PCR; TCRdb has only the in-frame clones, and not every one. Here the sample spans hundreds of thousands of clones, roughly 70% being singletons. Sequenced sample: memory CD4+ T cells sorted from blood. The source is a woman aged 25 to 39 in good health. The CDR3 runs from the conserved cysteine through the conserved F or W. The order of the fields is clone size, D gene, V gene, J gene, CDR3 protein, CDR3 DNA. The D gene is left open where the match is weak. Part of the rows lack a size; the others show once, few, many or a class for expanded clones.

-,-,TRBV27,TRBJ2-1,CASSSPRRRGSSSYNEQFF,TGTGCCAGCAGTTCGCCCCGACGCAGGGGCTCGAGCTCCTACAATGAGCAGTTCTTC
-,-,TRBV4-2,TRBJ1-1,CASSHAKGGGSEAFF,TGTGCCAGCAGCCATGCAAAGGGGGGGGGTAGTGAAGCTTTCTTT
-,-,TRBV28,TRBJ1-4,CASSLFQENEKLFF,TGTGCCAGCAGTTTATTTCAGGAAAATGAAAAACTGTTTTTT
-,TRBD2,TRBV28,TRBJ2-5,CASSTSAGTQYF,TGTGCCAGCAGCACTAGCGCTGGGACCCAGTACTTC
-,-,TRBV11-2,TRBJ2-2,CASSQMVGHRELFF,TGTGCCAGCAGCCAAATGGTGGGGCACCGGGAGCTGTTTTTT
-,-,TRBV7-9,TRBJ1-2,CASRGTSLNYGYTF,TGTGCCAGCAGGGGGACAAGCCTTAACTATGGCTACACCTTC
many,TRBD1,TRBV4-2,TRBJ1-4,CASSSTGALVATNEKLFF,TGTGCCAGCAGCTCGACAGGGGCCCTAGTTGCAACTAATGAAAAACTGTTTTTT
few,-,TRBV7-9,TRBJ1-5,CASSLAGAEQPQHF,TGTGCCAGCAGCTTAGCAGGTGCGGAGCAGCCCCAGCATTTT
-,-,TRBV19,TRBJ1-4,CASSARWRGEKLFF,TGTGCCAGTAGTGCCCGATGGAGGGGTGAAAAACTGTTTTTT
-,-,TRBV28,TRBJ2-5,CASSAGQFRTQYF,TGTGCCAGCAGTGCCGGACAGTTTCGGACCCAGTACTTC
-,TRBD2,TRBV29-1,TRBJ2-3,CSGRRTGTSGSTDTQYF,TGCAGCGGAAGGCGAACGGGGACTAGCGGTAGCACAGATACGCAGTATTTT
-,-,TRBV14,TRBJ2-7,CASRPSLGYEQYF,TGTGCCAGCAGACCCTCTTTAGGCTACGAGCAGTACTTC
-,TRBD1,TRBV11-3,TRBJ2-3,CASSAGQGRADTQYF,TGTGCCAGCAGCGCCGGACAGGGAAGAGCAGATACGCAGTATTTT
few,-,TRBV9,TRBJ2-2,CASSVEGGVRTGELFF,TGTGCCAGCAGCGTAGAAGGGGGAGTGCGGACCGGGGAGCTGTTTTTT
-,-,TRBV7-8,TRBJ2-7,CASSFFRQSFSEQYF,TGTGCCAGCAGCTTTTTTCGGCAGAGTTTCAGCGAGCAGTACTTC
once,-,TRBV5-4,TRBJ2-7,CASSPWTQSYEQYF,TGTGCCAGCAGCCCTTGGACTCAATCCTACGAGCAGTACTTC
many,-,TRBV2,TRBJ2-7,CASSYARGRLEQYF,TGTGCCAGCAGTTACGCCCGGGGGCGTCTCGAGCAGTACTTC
-,TRBD1,TRBV4-2,TRBJ2-2,CASSQERGGDRGRELFF,TGTGCCAGCAGCCAAGAGAGAGGCGGGGACAGGGGAAGGGAGCTGTTTTTT
-,-,TRBV4-1,TRBJ2-1,CASSQGVVLTPLDEQFF,TGCGCCAGCAGCCAAGGCGTGGTGCTGACTCCCCTCGATGAGCAGTTCTTC
-,TRBD1,TRBV6-1,TRBJ1-4,CASRSTGGSEKLFF,TGTGCCAGCAGGTCGACAGGGGGTAGTGAAAAACTGTTTTTT
-,TRBD2,TRBV5-6,TRBJ2-3,CASSLDVGGGGTDTQYF,TGTGCCAGCAGCTTGGACGTGGGCGGGGGAGGCACAGATACGCAGTATTTT
-,-,TRBV19,TRBJ1-5,CASSSAGTALGQPQHF,TGTGCCAGTAGTAGTGCCGGGACCGCCCTGGGTCAGCCCCAGCATTTT
-,-,TRBV4-1,TRBJ2-5,CASSQKRGAERARQETQYF,TGCGCCAGCAGCCAAAAAAGAGGGGCGGAGAGGGCACGACAAGAGACCCAGTACTTC
few,TRBD2,TRBV2,TRBJ2-7,CASSEGGLGYYEQYF,TGTGCCAGCAGTGAAGGGGGACTAGGCTACTACGAGCAGTACTTC
-,TRBD2,TRBV6-5,TRBJ2-3,CASSYRGGLQYF,TGTGCCAGCAGTTATCGGGGGGGTCTTCAGTATTTT
few,TRBD1,TRBV30,TRBJ1-2,CAWNTGTGIDGYTF,TGTGCCTGGAACACCGGGACAGGGATAGATGGCTACACCTTC
-,-,TRBV6-1,TRBJ1-2,CASRLDGLYGYTF,TGTGCCAGCAGACTAGACGGTCTCTATGGCTACACCTTC
-,-,TRBV6-1,TRBJ2-3,CASGGDTDTQYF,TGTGCCAGCGGTGGGGACACAGATACGCAGTATTTT
-,-,TRBV6-5,TRBJ1-1,CASSYSRIPYTEAFF,TGTGCCAGCAGTTACTCGCGGATTCCATACACTGAAGCTTTCTTT
many,TRBD1,TRBV5-4,TRBJ2-5,CASTKQGAEETQYF,TGTGCCAGCACTAAACAGGGGGCAGAAGAGACCCAGTACTTC
few,-,TRBV6-1,TRBJ2-7,CASSPAGRGSYEQYF,TGTGCCAGCAGTCCCGCGGGCAGGGGCTCCTACGAGCAGTACTTC
-,TRBD1,TRBV5-1,TRBJ2-2,CASSADRANTGELFF,TGCGCCAGCAGCGCCGACAGGGCCAACACCGGGGAGCTGTTTTTT
once,-,TRBV19,TRBJ2-7,CASSRTRDINEQYF,TGTGCCAGTAGCCGGACCCGGGACATCAACGAGCAGTACTTC
-,-,TRBV11-2,TRBJ2-1,CASSRTGTYYNEQFF,TGTGCCAGCAGCCGTACCGGGACTTACTACAATGAGCAGTTCTTC
-,-,TRBV7-2,TRBJ2-5,CASSLWRETQYF,TGTGCCAGCAGCTTATGGCGGGAGACCCAGTACTTC
-,-,TRBV7-9,TRBJ2-2,CASSSSRRGARDTGELFF,TGTGCCAGCAGCTCAAGTAGGCGGGGAGCCCGGGACACCGGGGAGCTGTTTTTT
-,TRBD1,TRBV6-1,TRBJ1-2,CASSEGGGYGYTF,TGTGCCAGCAGCGAAGGGGGCGGCTATGGCTACACCTTC
-,TRBD1,TRBV10-3,TRBJ2-1,CAITRDSSSYNEQFF,TGTGCCATCACCAGGGACAGTAGCTCCTACAATGAGCAGTTCTTC
few,-,TRBV5-1,TRBJ1-1,CASYDRQNTEAFF,TGCGCCAGCTACGACAGACAGAACACTGAAGCTTTCTTT
-,TRBD2,TRBV2,TRBJ2-5,CASRLAGRETQYF,TGTGCCAGCAGACTAGCGGGAAGGGAGACCCAGTACTTC